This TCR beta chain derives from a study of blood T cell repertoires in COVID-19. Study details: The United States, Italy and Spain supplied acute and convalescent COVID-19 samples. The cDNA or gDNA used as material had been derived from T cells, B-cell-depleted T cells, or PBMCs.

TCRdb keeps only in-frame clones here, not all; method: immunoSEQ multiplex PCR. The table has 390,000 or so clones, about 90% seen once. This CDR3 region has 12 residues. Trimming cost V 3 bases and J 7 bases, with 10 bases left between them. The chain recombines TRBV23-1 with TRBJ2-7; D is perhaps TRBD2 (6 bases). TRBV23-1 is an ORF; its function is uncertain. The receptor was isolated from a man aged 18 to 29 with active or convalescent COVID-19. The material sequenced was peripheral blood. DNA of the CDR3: TGCGCCAGCAGTCATTCGGCGGGGGAGCAGTACTTC. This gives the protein CASSHSAGEQYF.